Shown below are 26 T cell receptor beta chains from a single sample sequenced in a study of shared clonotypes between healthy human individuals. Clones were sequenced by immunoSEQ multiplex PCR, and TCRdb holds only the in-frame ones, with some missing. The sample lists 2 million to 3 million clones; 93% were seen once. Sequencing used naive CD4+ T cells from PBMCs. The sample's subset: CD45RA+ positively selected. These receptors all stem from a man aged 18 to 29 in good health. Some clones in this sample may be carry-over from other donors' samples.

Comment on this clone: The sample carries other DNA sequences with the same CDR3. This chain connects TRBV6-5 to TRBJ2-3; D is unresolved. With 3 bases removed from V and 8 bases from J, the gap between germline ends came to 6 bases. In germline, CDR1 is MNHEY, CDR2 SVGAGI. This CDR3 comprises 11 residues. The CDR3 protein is CASSYAGTQYF. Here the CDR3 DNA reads TGTGCCAGCAGTTATGCCGGTACGCAGTATTTT.

The CDR3 sequence: CASSQRLGAYEQYF. Written as DNA, the CDR3 is TGCGCCAGCAGCCAAAGATTAGGGGCCTACGAGCAGTACTTC. The rearrangement uses TRBV4-3 and TRBJ2-5; D perhaps matches TRBD1 (5 bases). The J call may be in error: the DNA end matches TRBJ2-7 better. Germline V gene lookup returns CDR1 LGHNA and CDR2 YSLEER. The CDR3 runs to 14 residues.

The CDR3, as DNA: TGTGCCAGCAGCTTCGACCCGGACAGGGGCGACACCGGGGAGCTGTTTTTT. This encodes CASSFDPDRGDTGELFF. The chain has TRBV7-9 and TRBJ2-2; 9 nucleotides agree with TRBD1. Germline assignment: CDR1 SEHNR and CDR2 FQNEAQ (reference sequence). The length of the CDR3 is 17 residues. The V and J ends lost 3 bases and 3 bases, in that order; junction bases with no gene match: 8.

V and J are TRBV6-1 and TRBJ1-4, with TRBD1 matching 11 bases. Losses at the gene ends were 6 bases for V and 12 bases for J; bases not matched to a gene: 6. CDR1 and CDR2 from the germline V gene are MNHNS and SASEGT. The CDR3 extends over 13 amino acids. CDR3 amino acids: CASRPPGQGELFF. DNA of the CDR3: TGTGCCAGCAGGCCTCCGGGACAGGGGGAACTGTTTTTT.

CDR3 amino acids: CASSEGTGVEKLFF. The CDR3 coding sequence is TGTGCCAGCAGCGAGGGGACAGGGGTTGAAAAACTGTTTTTT. This rearrangement joins TRBV7-8 to TRBJ1-4; 10 nucleotides align to TRBD1. Germline V gene sequence: CDR1 SGHVS, CDR2 FQNEAQ. V was pared by 5 bases and J by 7 bases, with 4 bases of the junction left unmatched. CDR3 length: 14 residues.

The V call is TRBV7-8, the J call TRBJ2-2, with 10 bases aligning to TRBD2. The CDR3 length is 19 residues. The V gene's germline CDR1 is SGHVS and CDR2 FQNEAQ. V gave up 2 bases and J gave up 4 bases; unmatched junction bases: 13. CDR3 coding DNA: TGTGCCAGCAGCTTATTAGTACTAGCGGGAAGTAGGATCACCGGGGAGCTGTTTTTT. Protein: CASSLLVLAGSRITGELFF.

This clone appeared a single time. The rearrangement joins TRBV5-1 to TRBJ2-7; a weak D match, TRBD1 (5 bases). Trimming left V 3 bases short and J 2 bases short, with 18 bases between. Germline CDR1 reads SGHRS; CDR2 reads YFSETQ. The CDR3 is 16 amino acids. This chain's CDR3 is CASSYTLDSKAYEQYF. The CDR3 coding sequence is TGCGCCAGCAGCTACACCCTAGACAGTAAAGCCTACGAGCAGTACTTC.

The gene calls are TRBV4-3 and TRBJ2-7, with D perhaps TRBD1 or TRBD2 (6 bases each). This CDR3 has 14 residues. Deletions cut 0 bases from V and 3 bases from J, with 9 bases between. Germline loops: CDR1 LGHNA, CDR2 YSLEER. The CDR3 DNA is TGCGCCAGCAGCCAAGACGGGGGCTTCTACGAGCAGTACTTC. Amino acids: CASSQDGGFYEQYF.

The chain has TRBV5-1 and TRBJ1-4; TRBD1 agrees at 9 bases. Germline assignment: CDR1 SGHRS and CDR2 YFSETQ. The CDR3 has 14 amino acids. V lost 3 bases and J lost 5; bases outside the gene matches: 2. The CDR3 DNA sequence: TGCGCCAGCAGCTGGGGGACAGGGAATGAAAAACTGTTTTTT. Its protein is CASSWGTGNEKLFF.

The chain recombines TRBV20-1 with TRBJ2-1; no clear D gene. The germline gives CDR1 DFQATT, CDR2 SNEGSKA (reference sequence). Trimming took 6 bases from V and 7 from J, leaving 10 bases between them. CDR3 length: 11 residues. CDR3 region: CSAGPANEQFF. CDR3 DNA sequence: TGCAGTGCCGGCCCTGCGAATGAGCAGTTCTTC.

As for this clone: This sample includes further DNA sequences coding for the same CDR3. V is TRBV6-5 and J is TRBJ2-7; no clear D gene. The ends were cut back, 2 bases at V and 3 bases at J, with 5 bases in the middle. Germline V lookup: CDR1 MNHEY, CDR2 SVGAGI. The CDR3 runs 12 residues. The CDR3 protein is CASSYTLYEQYF. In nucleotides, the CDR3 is TGTGCCAGCAGTTACACGCTCTACGAGCAGTACTTC.

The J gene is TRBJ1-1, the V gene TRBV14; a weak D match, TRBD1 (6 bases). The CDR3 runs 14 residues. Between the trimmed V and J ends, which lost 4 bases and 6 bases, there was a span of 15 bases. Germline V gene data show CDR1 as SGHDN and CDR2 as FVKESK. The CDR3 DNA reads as TGTGCCAGCAGCCCAGGACAGTTCTGGTCTGAAGCTTTCTTT. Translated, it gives CASSPGQFWSEAFF.

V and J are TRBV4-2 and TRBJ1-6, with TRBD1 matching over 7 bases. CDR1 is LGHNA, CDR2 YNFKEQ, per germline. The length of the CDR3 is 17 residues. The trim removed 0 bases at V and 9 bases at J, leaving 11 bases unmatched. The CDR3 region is CASSQDDRVLISSPLHF. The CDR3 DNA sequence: TGTGCCAGCAGCCAAGATGACAGGGTCCTAATTAGTTCACCCCTCCACTTT.

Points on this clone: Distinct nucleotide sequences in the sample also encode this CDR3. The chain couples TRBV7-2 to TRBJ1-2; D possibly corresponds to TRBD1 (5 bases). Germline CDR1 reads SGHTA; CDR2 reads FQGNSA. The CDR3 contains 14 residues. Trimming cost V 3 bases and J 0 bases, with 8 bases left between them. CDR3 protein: CASSLGGSNYGYTF. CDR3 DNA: TGTGCCAGCAGCTTGGGGGGTTCTAACTATGGCTACACCTTC.

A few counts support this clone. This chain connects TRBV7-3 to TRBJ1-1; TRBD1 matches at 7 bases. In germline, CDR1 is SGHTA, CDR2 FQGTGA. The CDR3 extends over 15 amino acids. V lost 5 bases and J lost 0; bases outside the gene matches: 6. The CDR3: CASSAQTGLNTEAFF. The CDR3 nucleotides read TGTGCCAGCAGCGCCCAGACAGGGCTGAACACTGAAGCTTTCTTT.

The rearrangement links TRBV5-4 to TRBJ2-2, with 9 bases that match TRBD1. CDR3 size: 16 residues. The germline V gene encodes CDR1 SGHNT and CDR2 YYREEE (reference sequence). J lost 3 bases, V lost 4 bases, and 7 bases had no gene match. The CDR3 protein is CASSKPGQGHTGELFF. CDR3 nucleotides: TGTGCCAGCAGCAAACCGGGACAGGGACACACCGGGGAGCTGTTTTTT. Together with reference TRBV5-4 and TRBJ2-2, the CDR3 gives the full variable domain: ETGVTQSPTHLIKTRGQQVTLRCSSQSGHNTVSWYQQALGQGPQFIFQYYREEENGRGNFPPRFSGLQFPNYSSELNVNALELDDSALYLCASSKPGQGHTGELFFGEGSRLTVL.

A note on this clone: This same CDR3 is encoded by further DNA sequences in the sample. Written as DNA, the CDR3 is TGTGCCAGCAGCTCAGGACTAGCGGGAGCCGGGGAGCTGTTTTTT. This encodes CASSSGLAGAGELFF. The chain employs TRBV7-2 and TRBJ2-2; 13 bases agree with TRBD2. Looked up from germline, CDR1 is SGHTA and CDR2 is FQGNSA. The trim removed 4 bases at V and 6 bases at J, leaving 2 bases unmatched. CDR3 length: 15 amino acids.

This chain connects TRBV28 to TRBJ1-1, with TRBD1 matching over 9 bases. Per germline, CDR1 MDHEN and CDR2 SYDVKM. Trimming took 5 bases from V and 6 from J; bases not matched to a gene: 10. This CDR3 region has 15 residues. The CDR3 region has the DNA TGTGCCAGCAGTACCCGAGGACAGGGGATACCTGAAGCTTTCTTT. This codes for CASSTRGQGIPEAFF.

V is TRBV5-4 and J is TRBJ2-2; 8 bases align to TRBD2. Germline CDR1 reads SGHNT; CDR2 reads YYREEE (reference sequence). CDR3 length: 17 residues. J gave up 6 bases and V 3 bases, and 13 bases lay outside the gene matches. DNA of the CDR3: TGTGCCAGCAGCTCGGGACTAGTGGTGTTTTCCCCCGGGGAGCTGTTTTTT. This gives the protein CASSSGLVVFSPGELFF.

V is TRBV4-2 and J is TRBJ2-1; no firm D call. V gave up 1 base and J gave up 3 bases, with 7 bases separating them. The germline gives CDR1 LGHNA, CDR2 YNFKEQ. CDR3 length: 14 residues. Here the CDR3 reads CASSQAGFYNEQFF. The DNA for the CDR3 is TGTGCCAGCAGCCAAGCTGGTTTCTACAATGAGCAGTTCTTC.

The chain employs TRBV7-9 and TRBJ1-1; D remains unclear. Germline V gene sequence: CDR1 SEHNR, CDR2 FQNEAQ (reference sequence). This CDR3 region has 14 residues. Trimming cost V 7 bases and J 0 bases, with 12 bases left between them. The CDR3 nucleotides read TGTGCCAGCACCCTGGTGGGGATGAACACTGAAGCTTTCTTT. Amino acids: CASTLVGMNTEAFF.

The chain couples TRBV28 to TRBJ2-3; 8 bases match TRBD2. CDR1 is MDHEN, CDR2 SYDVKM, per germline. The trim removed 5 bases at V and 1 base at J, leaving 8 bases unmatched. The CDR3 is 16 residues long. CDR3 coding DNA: TGTGCCAGCAGTCCGCGAGCGGGAGCGGGCACAGATACGCAGTATTTT. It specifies CASSPRAGAGTDTQYF.

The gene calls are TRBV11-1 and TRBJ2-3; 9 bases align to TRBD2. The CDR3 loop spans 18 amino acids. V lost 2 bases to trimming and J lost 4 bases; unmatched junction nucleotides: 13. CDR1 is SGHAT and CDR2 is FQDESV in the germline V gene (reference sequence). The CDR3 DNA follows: TGTGCCAGCAGCTTACTTATGCAGCGGGAGGCCAGGGCAGATACGCAGTATTTT. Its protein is CASSLLMQREARADTQYF.

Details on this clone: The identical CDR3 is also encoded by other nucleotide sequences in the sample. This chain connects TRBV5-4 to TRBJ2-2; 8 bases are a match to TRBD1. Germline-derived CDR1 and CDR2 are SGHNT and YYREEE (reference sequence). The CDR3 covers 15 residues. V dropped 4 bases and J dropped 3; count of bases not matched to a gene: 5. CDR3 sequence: CASSPMTGDTGELFF. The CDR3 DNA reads TGTGCCAGCAGCCCCATGACAGGGGACACCGGGGAGCTGTTTTTT.

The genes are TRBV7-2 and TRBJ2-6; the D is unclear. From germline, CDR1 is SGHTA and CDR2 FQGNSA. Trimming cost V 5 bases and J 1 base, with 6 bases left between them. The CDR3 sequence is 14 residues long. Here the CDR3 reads CASSTKSGANVLTF. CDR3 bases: TGTGCCAGCAGCACTAAATCTGGGGCCAACGTCCTGACTTTC.

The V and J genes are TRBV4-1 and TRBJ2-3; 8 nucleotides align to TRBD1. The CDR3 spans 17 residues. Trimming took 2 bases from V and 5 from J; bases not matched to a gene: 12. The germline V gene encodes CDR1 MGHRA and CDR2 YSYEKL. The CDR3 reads CASSQMSQGAGGDTQYF. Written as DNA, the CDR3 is TGCGCCAGCAGCCAAATGTCCCAGGGGGCAGGAGGAGATACGCAGTATTTT.